This TCR beta chain was sequenced during a study of blood T cell repertoires in COVID-19. The overall study: Whether acute or convalescent, the COVID-19 samples came from the United States, Italy and Spain. T cells, B-cell-depleted T cells, or PBMCs provided the cDNA or gDNA that served as material.

With 5 bases clipped from V and 3 bases from J, the junction kept 9 bases outside the gene matches. CDR1 and CDR2 (germline): SGHVS, FNYEAQ. The CDR3 covers 16 residues. Per the original methods: By means of reference gene primer amplification, nucleated cell counts were estimated. Sequenced by immunoSEQ multiplex PCR; TCRdb stores in-frame clones only, minus some. The V and J calls and clone size come from that table; D and trimming were worked out from the DNA. The repertoire includes 150,000 to 200,000 clones, roughly 81% of them detected once, and around 5.4% sits in the top ten. The specimen was peripheral blood. V is TRBV7-6 and J is TRBJ2-2; 7 bases map to TRBD2. The sequence came from a woman aged 50 to 60 with COVID-19, enrolled during active disease. This CDR3 reads CASSPTVGGDTGELFF. In DNA form, the CDR3 reads TGTGCCAGCAGCCCTACGGTGGGGGGGGACACCGGGGAGCTGTTTTTT.